This T cell receptor (beta chain) was observed in a study of blood T cell repertoires in COVID-19 (dated by TCRdb to 2020 to 2021). As for the study more broadly: Samples covering the acute and convalescent phases of COVID-19 were provided by collaborators in the United States, Italy and Spain. The material from the prospective study consisted of cDNA or gDNA derived from T cells, B-cell-depleted T cells, or PBMCs. Deeply sampled blood TCRbeta repertoires from subjects exposed to, actively infected with, or recovered from COVID-19 were included in the dataset. The repertoires were released in a freely available public database meant as a resource for research on the immune response to SARS-CoV-2. The samples were drawn from the first 160 participants of the ongoing ImmuneRACE study and from 950 to 1,500 subjects provided by 6 global collaborators. The sample metadata nearly always contained a de-identified subject ID, COVID-19 status, age in years and sex. Where HLA class I and class II types were available, the types were taken from metadata supplied by the sample provider, not from assay-based typing.

The study at large found these results: How much clinical and demographic metadata was included differed by source and by participant, and the metadata was provided uncurated.

The collaborating institutions used their own protocols to collect whole blood in K2EDTA tubes. Collaborator samples were shipped for TCRbeta analysis as frozen whole blood, isolated PBMCs, or DNA extracted from either sample type. A word on this clone: Its antigen specificity is not known. Qualities for individual bases were not recorded, and no much larger clone is one base off.

The immunoSEQ Assay, a bias-controlled multiplex PCR, was used to amplify TCRbeta CDR3 regions from genomic DNA. Under the source paper's analysis protocol: Within the assay, amplification of reference gene primers was used to estimate how many nucleated cells each sample contained. To quantify the absolute abundance of each unique TCRbeta CDR3 rearrangement, sequence reads were collapsed and filtered. For each sample, productive Simpson clonality was calculated by taking the square root of Simpson's diversity index across productive rearrangements. This immuneACCESS table, as held by TCRdb, lists in-frame sequences with V and J called but not all clones. Of the missing ones, under half trace to an unresolved V gene in checked studies; the others have no known cause. Clone size and V and J calls were adopted from that table, with D and trimming inferred from the DNA. This sample is represented by some 260,000 clones; approximately 80% of them were singletons. The ten biggest clones cover nearly 9% of the sample.

Relative to germline, V is 4 bases shorter and J is 6 bases shorter, with 20 bases between their ends. The germline V gene yields SGHRS for CDR1 and YFSETQ for CDR2. From the cysteine through the phenylalanine, the CDR3 covers 15 amino acids. Only the CDR3 region is kept as DNA, spanning 45 bases read in frame from base 1. Sequenced material: peripheral blood. The sequence was collected from an elderly man with acute or convalescent COVID-19. Here the chain combines TRBV5-1 and TRBJ2-7; tentative D gene TRBD2, with 7 bases matching. The CDR3 is CASSRGGARSSEQYF. The nucleotides read TGCGCCAGCAGCCGCGGGGGCGCGCGCTCAAGCGAGCAGTACTTC.